Shown below are 20 T cell receptor beta chains from a single sample sequenced in a study of T cells in Graves' hyperthyroidism and ophthalmopathy. Amplification yielded TCR beta CDR3 regions, with RNA transcripts as the source. RT-PCR in the first round (using the HTBI primer set) targeted the TCR CDR3. TCRdb passed the multiplex PCR reads through MiXCR, listing each CDR3 protein once. Of around 520,000 distinct CDR3 sequences listed, 14% were seen once; the top ten hold approximately 14%. Sequencing was performed on blood. Every receptor here comes from a woman between 40 and 50 years old with Graves' hyperthyroidism.

In DNA form, the CDR3 reads TGTGCCAGCAGGCCTGGGGGGGTCCAACCCGAGGATGAGCAGTTCTTC. Protein: CASRPGGVQPEDEQFF. The chain links TRBV5-4 to TRBJ2-1; 7 nucleotides line up with TRBD2. V shed 5 bases, J shed 8 bases, and the junction held 16 bases outside the gene matches. The CDR3 spans 16 residues. Germline values: CDR1 SGHNT, CDR2 YYREEE (reference sequence).

The chain employs TRBV6-1 and TRBJ1-1, with D tentatively TRBD1 (5 bases). V was pared by 7 bases and J by 0 bases, with 12 bases between. Per the germline V gene, CDR1 is MNHNS and CDR2 is SASEGT. This CDR3 has 14 amino acids. Here the CDR3 DNA reads TGTGCCAGCATTTTACCGGGACTGAACACTGAAGCTTTCTTT. It encodes CASILPGLNTEAFF.

This clonotype was picked up many times. The J gene is TRBJ2-5, the V gene TRBV7-2; D ambiguous. Trimming left V 5 bases short and J 1 base short, with 14 bases between. Germline CDR1 reads SGHTA; CDR2 reads FQGNSA. The CDR3 contains 15 residues. CDR3 sequence: CASSRQTSVQETQYF. In DNA, the CDR3 is TGTGCCAGCAGCCGTCAAACAAGCGTCCAAGAGACCCAGTACTTC.

This clonotype was observed many times. The V gene is TRBV5-8, the J gene TRBJ2-2; D remains ambiguous. Trimming left V 4 bases short and J 1 base short, with 17 bases between. There are 17 residues in the CDR3. Germline loops: CDR1 SGHTS, CDR2 YDEGEE. The CDR3 bases are TGTGCCAGCAGCGTCGTTGGTTGGACGGTGAACACCGGGGAGCTGTTTTTT. Encoded protein: CASSVVGWTVNTGELFF. The variable domain in full, completed from reference TRBV5-8 and TRBJ2-2, reads EAGVTQSPTHLIKTRGQQATLRCSPISGHTSVYWYQQALGLGLQFLLWYDEGEERNRGNFPPRFSGRQFPNYSSELNVNALELEDSALYLCASSVVGWTVNTGELFFGEGSRLTVL.

This clonotype showed up many times. The chain is built from TRBV20-1 and TRBJ2-3; 10 bases are shared with TRBD2. The trim removed 3 bases at V and 3 bases at J, leaving 18 bases unmatched. The V gene's germline CDR1 is DFQATT and CDR2 SNEGSKA (reference sequence). The CDR3 consists of 19 residues. This CDR3 reads CSARVPGNPSSGSTDTQYF. The CDR3 DNA is TGCAGTGCTAGGGTCCCGGGGAATCCTTCTAGCGGGAGTACAGATACGCAGTATTTT.

The chain links TRBV28 to TRBJ1-5, with 9 bases fitting TRBD1. Per the germline V gene, CDR1 is MDHEN and CDR2 is SYDVKM. The CDR3 runs to 15 residues. The trim removed 4 bases at V and 5 bases at J, leaving 6 bases unmatched. As DNA, the CDR3 is TGTGCCAGCAGTTCACCAAGACAGGGGGATCAGCCCCAGCATTTT. The encoded protein is CASSSPRQGDQPQHF.

This clonotype was recorded a few times. The rearrangement uses TRBV28 and TRBJ1-5; D possibly corresponds to TRBD1 (6 bases). CDR1 is MDHEN and CDR2 is SYDVKM in the germline V gene. The CDR3 is 14 residues long. V lost 10 bases to trimming and J lost 2 bases, with 15 bases between them. The chain's CDR3 is CATLQGSRNQPQHF. CDR3 DNA sequence: TGTGCCACTCTACAGGGAAGCCGCAATCAGCCCCAGCATTTT.

This clonotype has at least ten counts. V usage is TRBV6-1 and J usage is TRBJ2-5; 12 nucleotides match TRBD2. The CDR3 totals 13 residues. Germline lookup yields CDR1 MNHNS and CDR2 SASEGT. The V and J ends lost 8 bases and 5 bases, in that order; junction bases with no gene match: 3. The CDR3 loop reads CASWTSGKETQYF. In DNA, the CDR3 is TGTGCCAGCTGGACTAGCGGGAAGGAGACCCAGTACTTC.

This clonotype was detected many times. The V and J genes are TRBV13 and TRBJ2-3; the D is unclear. The CDR3 extends over 14 amino acids. Between the trimmed V and J ends, which lost 5 bases and 6 bases, there was a span of 15 bases. Germline V lookup: CDR1 PRHDT, CDR2 FYEKMQ (reference sequence). The CDR3: CASSTDPNVDTQYF. The CDR3 DNA reads as TGTGCCAGCAGCACTGATCCAAACGTGGATACGCAGTATTTT.

This clonotype appeared many times. The gene calls are TRBV5-1 and TRBJ2-1; D is undetermined. Trimming pared 2 bases from V and 4 bases from J, leaving 13 bases between. This CDR3 comprises 15 residues. Germline values: CDR1 SGHRS, CDR2 YFSETQ. The CDR3, as DNA: TGCGCCAGCAGCTTCCAGAGTATGTTATACAATGAGCAGTTCTTC. Residues: CASSFQSMLYNEQFF.

V is TRBV27 and J is TRBJ2-3; 15 nucleotides match TRBD2. The V gene's germline CDR1 is MNHEY and CDR2 SMNVEV (reference sequence). V dropped 8 bases and J dropped 2; count of bases not matched to a gene: 5. The CDR3 is made up of 16 amino acids. The CDR3 is CASRRTSGRATDTQYF. The CDR3 DNA sequence: TGTGCCAGCCGGAGGACTAGCGGGAGGGCCACAGATACGCAGTATTTT.

This clonotype has a count of ten or more. This chain uses TRBV3-1 with TRBJ2-5, with D hard to call. The CDR3 runs to 12 residues. Trimming took 3 bases from V and 3 from J, leaving 5 bases between them. Germline V gene sequence: CDR1 LGHDT, CDR2 YNNKEL (reference sequence). In nucleotides, the CDR3 is TGTGCCAGCAGCCAGTGGAAAGAGACCCAGTACTTC. As protein: CASSQWKETQYF.

This clonotype was seen at least ten times. The chain carries TRBV30 and TRBJ2-1; 13 positions agree with TRBD2. CDR3 length: 15 residues. CDR1 is GTSNPN, CDR2 SVGIG, per germline (reference sequence). Losses at the gene ends were 0 bases for V and 7 bases for J; bases not matched to a gene: 3. The CDR3 DNA reads TGTGCCTGGAGTGTAACTAGCGGGAGGGGAAATGAGCAGTTCTTC. This codes for CAWSVTSGRGNEQFF.

This clonotype has at least ten counts. This chain uses TRBV28 with TRBJ2-1; no firm D call. With 7 bases removed from V and 2 bases from J, the gap between germline ends came to 18 bases. The CDR3 totals 16 residues. Germline assignment: CDR1 MDHEN and CDR2 SYDVKM. CDR3 sequence: CASTPRVGYAYNEQFF. The CDR3, as DNA: TGTGCCAGCACCCCCCGGGTGGGATACGCCTACAATGAGCAGTTCTTC.

V is TRBV10-3 and J is TRBJ1-5; tentatively, D is TRBD1 (6 bases). Germline values: CDR1 ENHRY, CDR2 SYGVKD. With 2 bases removed from V and 2 bases from J, the gap between germline ends came to 13 bases. The CDR3 runs to 16 residues. DNA for the CDR3: TGTGCCATCAGTGAGCGGGGGGCGTTGGGCAATCAGCCCCAGCATTTT. It encodes CAISERGALGNQPQHF.

The chain's CDR3 is CASSAPGDQPQHF. The CDR3 DNA reads as TGTGCCAGCAGCGCCCCGGGGGACCAGCCCCAGCATTTT. The J gene is TRBJ1-5, the V gene TRBV7-6, with D perhaps matching TRBD1 (5 bases). This CDR3 is 13 amino acids long. The ends were cut back, 5 bases at V and 7 bases at J, with 12 bases in the middle. Germline loops: CDR1 SGHVS, CDR2 FNYEAQ.

This clonotype was detected many times. The chain uses TRBV20-1 and TRBJ1-1; a possible D gene is TRBD1 (6 bases). Germline V gene lookup returns CDR1 DFQATT and CDR2 SNEGSKA (reference sequence). V lost 0 bases and J 6 bases, leaving 14 bases between the germline ends. The CDR3 length is 14 residues. CDR3 coding DNA: TGCAGTGCTAGAGAACCGGACAGTCTCTCTGAAGCTTTCTTT. This translates into CSAREPDSLSEAFF.

This clonotype has at least ten counts. J is TRBJ2-1 and V is TRBV12-3 or TRBV12-4; 10 nucleotides line up with TRBD2. The V segment lost 5 bases and the J segment 8 bases; nucleotides outside the gene matches: 12. The CDR3 is made up of 16 amino acids. The CDR3: CASSPPGLAVGDEQFF. CDR3 DNA sequence: TGTGCCAGCAGTCCCCCCGGACTAGCGGTGGGGGATGAGCAGTTCTTC.

This clonotype was picked up many times. The chain has TRBV28 and TRBJ1-4; 7 nucleotides match TRBD1. This CDR3 is 13 amino acids long. Trimming took 7 bases from V and 4 from J; bases not matched to a gene: 3. CDR1 and CDR2 (germline): MDHEN, SYDVKM. Here the CDR3 DNA reads TGTGCCAGCACCCCAGGGGGTAATGAAAAACTGTTTTTT. This codes for CASTPGGNEKLFF.

With respect to this clonotype: The CDR3 end shows no conserved phenylalanine or tryptophan, and so a read error is likely. V usage is TRBV5-6 and J usage is TRBJ1-1; TRBD1 agrees at 9 bases. This CDR3 is 15 amino acids long. The V segment lost 5 bases and the J segment 6 bases; nucleotides outside the gene matches: 11. Germline V gene data show CDR1 as SGHDT and CDR2 as YYEEEE. The CDR3, as DNA: TGTGCCAGCAGGGCGAACAGGGGGCGCAGGGCTGAAGCTTTCTGT. The encoded protein is CASRANRGRRAEAFC.